The rows below give T cell receptor beta chains drawn from one sample of a study of T cells after yellow fever vaccination. TCRdb passed the 5' RACE reads through MiXCR, listing each CDR3 protein once. This table holds approximately 110,000 distinct CDR3 sequences, more than 6% found once. The sequencing here drew on CD4+ T cells sorted from PBMCs, taken approximately 11 days after the first yellow fever vaccination. Source of these receptors: a man aged 18 to 29 who received the YFV17D yellow fever vaccine. Both conserved end residues are trimmed from each CDR3. For some rows the clone size is stated as once, few or many, or as a class when expanded; others skip it.

many,TRBV7-8,ASSLAKGGRDTQY
many,TRBV25-1,ASSEYGRGRETQY
many,TRBV7-9,ASVGLDNHEQF
-,TRBV12-3/TRBV12-4,ASSPSVSGANVLT
many,TRBV11-2,ASSLVQGAVSPLH
many,TRBV7-3,ASSLTGGPYTGELF
many,TRBV29-1,SVDFTGQNTEAF
many,TRBV20-1,SASRQANTEAF
few,TRBV5-6,ASSLGYRGGAF
few,TRBV4-3,ASSQELRGRTDTQY
many,TRBV7-2,ASSSTPGSPLH
-,TRBV5-4,ASSPVRSPLH
many,TRBV5-1,ASSQSIRAAQETQY
many,TRBV20-1,SARTSGTDTQY
many,TRBV10-2,ASRYPGMGEQY
many,TRBV7-6,ASSLMGTSGANEQF
many,TRBV20-1,SAPDRGKWSYGYT
-,TRBV4-2,ASSQEDEQY
-,TRBV2,ATQGPGSYNSPLH
many,TRBV6-2/TRBV6-3,ASRRQGYQETQY
many,TRBV24-1,ATSEGSNTEAF
many,TRBV20-1,SARVVAGSTQY
many,TRBV24-1,ATSVGQGHPLTQY
many,TRBV28,ASSLIPGLALD
many,TRBV5-1,ASSLGQGGSRTVGETQY
-,TRBV3-1,ASSPGGGGYT
-,TRBV5-1,ASSWDRVTDTQY
-,TRBV4-3,ASSLGAFGYT
many,TRBV9,ASSSRTSGGEQF
many,TRBV7-9,ASSLALMGVPSYEQY
many,TRBV15,ATSRGGEAPNYGYT
few,TRBV19,ASSTADLSGANVLT
many,TRBV4-3,ASSQTPGGDTDTQY
-,TRBV5-1,ASSLWDRGRITGNTIY
many,TRBV6-1,ASRLSGTNGYT
many,TRBV12-3/TRBV12-4,ASSSTGGTYEQY
few,TRBV20-1,SARGQLDSPLH
many,TRBV29-1,SVESQRETEAF
many,TRBV6-5,ASSRTSGGPKLQETQY
-,TRBV30,AWSANYNEQF
few,TRBV7-2,ASSLAGAGSDQH
many,TRBV20-1,SAPRSRGNEQF
-,TRBV12-3/TRBV12-4,ASSQEAFRAF
many,TRBV7-8,ASSLQRRGPKGNNEKLF
many,TRBV5-5,ASSLGRRETQY
few,TRBV6-5,ASSYWDSFSTEAF
many,TRBV4-3,ASSPRLDATDTQY
many,TRBV12-3/TRBV12-4,ASSSTSAGELF
many,TRBV5-1,ASSADSYYGYT
many,TRBV7-3,ASSSMNNEQF
-,TRBV7-3,ASRDRNTEAF
many,TRBV7-3,ASSPGGDTQY
many,TRBV7-2,ASSLTEGPYEQY
many,TRBV4-1,ASSQGDGLSGNTIY
-,TRBV7-3,ASSLFGRASPLH
many,TRBV20-1,SAPTSGSTDTQY
many,TRBV2,ASNLQGSDTQY